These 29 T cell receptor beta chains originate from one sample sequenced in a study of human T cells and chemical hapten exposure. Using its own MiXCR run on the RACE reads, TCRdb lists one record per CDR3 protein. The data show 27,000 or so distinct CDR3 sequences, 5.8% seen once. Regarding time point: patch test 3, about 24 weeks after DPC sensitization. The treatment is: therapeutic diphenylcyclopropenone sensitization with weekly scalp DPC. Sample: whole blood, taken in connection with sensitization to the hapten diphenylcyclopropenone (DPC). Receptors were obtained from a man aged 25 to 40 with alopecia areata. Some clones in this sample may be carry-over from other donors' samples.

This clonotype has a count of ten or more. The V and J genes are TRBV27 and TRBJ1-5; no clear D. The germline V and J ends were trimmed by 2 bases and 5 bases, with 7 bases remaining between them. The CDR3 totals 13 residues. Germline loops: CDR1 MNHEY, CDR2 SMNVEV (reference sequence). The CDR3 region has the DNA TGTGCCAGCAGTTTAGACCGGGATCAGCCCCAGCATTTT. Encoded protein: CASSLDRDQPQHF.

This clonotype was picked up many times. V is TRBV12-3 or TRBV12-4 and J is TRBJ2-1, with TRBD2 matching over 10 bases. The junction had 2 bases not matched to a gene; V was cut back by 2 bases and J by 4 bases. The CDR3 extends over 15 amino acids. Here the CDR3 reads CASSLQTSGYNEQFF. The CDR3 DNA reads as TGTGCCAGCAGTTTACAGACTAGCGGGTACAATGAGCAGTTCTTC.

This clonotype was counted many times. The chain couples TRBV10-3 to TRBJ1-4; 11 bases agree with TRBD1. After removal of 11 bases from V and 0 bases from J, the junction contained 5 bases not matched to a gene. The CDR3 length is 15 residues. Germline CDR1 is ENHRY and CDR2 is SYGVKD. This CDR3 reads CALRDRGTTNEKLFF. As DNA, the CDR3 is TGTGCCCTCCGGGACAGGGGGACAACTAATGAAAAACTGTTTTTT.

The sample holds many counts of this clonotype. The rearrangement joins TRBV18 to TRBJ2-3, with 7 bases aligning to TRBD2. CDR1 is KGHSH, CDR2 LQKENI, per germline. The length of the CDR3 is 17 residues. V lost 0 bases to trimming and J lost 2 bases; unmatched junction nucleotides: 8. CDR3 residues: CASSPPRLADNTDTQYF. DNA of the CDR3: TGTGCCAGCTCACCACCGAGGCTAGCGGACAACACAGATACGCAGTATTTT.

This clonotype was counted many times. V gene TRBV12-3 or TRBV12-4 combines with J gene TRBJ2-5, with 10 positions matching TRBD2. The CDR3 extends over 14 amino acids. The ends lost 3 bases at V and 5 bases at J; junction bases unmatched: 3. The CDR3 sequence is CASSFSGGRETQYF. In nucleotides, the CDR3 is TGTGCCAGCAGTTTTAGCGGGGGGCGCGAGACCCAGTACTTC.

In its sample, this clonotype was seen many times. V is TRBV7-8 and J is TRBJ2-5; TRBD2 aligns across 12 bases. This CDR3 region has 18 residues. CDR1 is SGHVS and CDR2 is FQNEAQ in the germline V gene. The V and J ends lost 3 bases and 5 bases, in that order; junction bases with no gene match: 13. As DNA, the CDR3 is TGTGCCAGCAGCTTGGGAAAGCTAGCGGGGGGGCCGGGGGAGACCCAGTACTTC. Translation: CASSLGKLAGGPGETQYF.

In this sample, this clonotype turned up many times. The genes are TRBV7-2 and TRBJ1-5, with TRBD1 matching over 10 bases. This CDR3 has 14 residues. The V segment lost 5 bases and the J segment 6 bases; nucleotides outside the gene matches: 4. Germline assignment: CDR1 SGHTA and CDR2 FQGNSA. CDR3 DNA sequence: TGTGCCAGCAGCGACGGGACAGGGGTTCAGCCCCAGCATTTT. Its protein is CASSDGTGVQPQHF.

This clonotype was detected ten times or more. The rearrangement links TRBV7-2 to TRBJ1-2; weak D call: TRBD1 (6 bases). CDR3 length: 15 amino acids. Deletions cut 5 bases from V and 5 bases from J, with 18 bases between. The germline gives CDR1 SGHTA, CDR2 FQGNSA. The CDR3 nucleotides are TGTGCCAGCAGCCAAACGGGGGCGGATCCATATGGCTACACCTTC. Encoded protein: CASSQTGADPYGYTF.

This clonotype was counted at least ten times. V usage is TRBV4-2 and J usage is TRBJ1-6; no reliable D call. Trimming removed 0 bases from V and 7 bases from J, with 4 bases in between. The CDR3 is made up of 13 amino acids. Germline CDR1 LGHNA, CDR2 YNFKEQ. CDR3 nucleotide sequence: TGTGCCAGCAGCCAAGAGGAGAATTCACCCCTCCACTTT. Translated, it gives CASSQEENSPLHF.

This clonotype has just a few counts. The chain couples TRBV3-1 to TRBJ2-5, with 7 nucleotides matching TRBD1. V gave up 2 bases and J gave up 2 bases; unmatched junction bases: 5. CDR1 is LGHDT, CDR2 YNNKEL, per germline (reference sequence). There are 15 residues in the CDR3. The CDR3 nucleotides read TGTGCCAGCAGCCAAAGAGGGGGCTTGCAAGAGACCCAGTACTTC. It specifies CASSQRGGLQETQYF.

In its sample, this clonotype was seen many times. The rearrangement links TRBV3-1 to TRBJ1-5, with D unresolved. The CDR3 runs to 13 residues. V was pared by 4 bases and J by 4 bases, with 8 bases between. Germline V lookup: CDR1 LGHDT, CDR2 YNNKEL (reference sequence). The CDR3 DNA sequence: TGTGCCAGCAGCCGAGAGGGAAATCAGCCCCAGCATTTT. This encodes CASSREGNQPQHF.

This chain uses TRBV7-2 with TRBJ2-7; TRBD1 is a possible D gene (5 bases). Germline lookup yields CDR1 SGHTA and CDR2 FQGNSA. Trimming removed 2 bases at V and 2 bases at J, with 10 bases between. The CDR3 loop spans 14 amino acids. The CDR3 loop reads CASSLTLGPYEQYF. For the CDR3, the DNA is TGTGCCAGCAGCTTAACCTTGGGGCCCTACGAGCAGTACTTC.

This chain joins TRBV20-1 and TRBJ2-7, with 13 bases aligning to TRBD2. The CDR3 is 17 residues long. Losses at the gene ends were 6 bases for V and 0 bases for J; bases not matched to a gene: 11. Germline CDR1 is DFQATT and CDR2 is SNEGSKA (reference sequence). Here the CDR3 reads CSAADPTSGRISYEQYF. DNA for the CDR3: TGCAGTGCCGCGGACCCGACTAGCGGGAGGATCTCCTACGAGCAGTACTTC.

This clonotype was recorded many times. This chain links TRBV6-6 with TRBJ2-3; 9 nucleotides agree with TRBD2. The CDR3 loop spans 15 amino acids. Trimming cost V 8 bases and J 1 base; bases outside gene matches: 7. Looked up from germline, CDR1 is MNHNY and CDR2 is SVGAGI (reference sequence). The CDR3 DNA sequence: TGTGCCAGCGGACCCCAGCGGGGGGGCACAGATACGCAGTATTTT. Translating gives CASGPQRGGTDTQYF.

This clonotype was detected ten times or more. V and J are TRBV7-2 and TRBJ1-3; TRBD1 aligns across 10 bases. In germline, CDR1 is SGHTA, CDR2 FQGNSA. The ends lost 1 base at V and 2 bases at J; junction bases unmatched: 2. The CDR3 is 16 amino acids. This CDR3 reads CASSLGQGAAGNTIYF. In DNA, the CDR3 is TGTGCCAGCAGCTTAGGACAGGGGGCTGCTGGAAACACCATATATTTT.

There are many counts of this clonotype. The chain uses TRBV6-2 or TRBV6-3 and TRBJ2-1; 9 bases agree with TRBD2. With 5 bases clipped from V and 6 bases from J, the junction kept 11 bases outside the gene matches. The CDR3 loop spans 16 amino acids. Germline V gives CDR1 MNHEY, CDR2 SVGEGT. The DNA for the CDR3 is TGTGCCAGCAGTCGTCTGGCGGGAGGGTCGGTCAATGAGCAGTTCTTC. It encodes CASSRLAGGSVNEQFF.

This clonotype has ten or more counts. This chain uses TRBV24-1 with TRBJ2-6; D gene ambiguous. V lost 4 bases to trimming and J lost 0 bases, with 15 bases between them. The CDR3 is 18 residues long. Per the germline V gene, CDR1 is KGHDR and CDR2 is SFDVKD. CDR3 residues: CATSDPGRSSSGANVLTF. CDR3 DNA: TGTGCCACCAGTGACCCTGGACGGTCGAGCTCTGGGGCCAACGTCCTGACTTTC.

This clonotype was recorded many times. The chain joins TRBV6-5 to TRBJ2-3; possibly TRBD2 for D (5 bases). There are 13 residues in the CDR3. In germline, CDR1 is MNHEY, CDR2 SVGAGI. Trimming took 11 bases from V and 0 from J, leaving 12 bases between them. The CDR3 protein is CAGGRTSTDTQYF. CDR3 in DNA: TGTGCCGGAGGAAGGACTAGCACAGATACGCAGTATTTT.

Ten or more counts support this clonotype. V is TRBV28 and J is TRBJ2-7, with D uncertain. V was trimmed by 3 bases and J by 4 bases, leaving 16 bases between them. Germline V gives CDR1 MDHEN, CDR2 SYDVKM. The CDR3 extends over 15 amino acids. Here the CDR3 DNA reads TGTGCCAGCAGTTTCCGGCAGGTGGTAGGGTACGAGCAGTACTTC. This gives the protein CASSFRQVVGYEQYF.

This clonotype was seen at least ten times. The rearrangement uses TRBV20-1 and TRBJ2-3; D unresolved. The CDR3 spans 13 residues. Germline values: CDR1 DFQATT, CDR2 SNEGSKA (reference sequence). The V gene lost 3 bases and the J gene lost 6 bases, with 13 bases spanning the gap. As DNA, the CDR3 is TGCAGTGCTAGGAAGGGCTCGGAGGATACGCAGTATTTT. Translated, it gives CSARKGSEDTQYF.

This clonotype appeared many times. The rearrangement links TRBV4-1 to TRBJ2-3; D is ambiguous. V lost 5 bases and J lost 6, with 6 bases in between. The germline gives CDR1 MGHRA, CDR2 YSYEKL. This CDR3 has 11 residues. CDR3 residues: CASSGMDTQYF. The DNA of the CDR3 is TGCGCCAGCAGCGGGATGGATACGCAGTATTTT.

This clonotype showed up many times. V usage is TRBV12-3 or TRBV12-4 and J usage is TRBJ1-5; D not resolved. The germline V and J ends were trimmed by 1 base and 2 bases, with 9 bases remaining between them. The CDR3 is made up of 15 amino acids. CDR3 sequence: CASSLGKVGNQPQHF. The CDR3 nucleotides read TGTGCCAGCAGTTTAGGGAAGGTTGGCAATCAGCCCCAGCATTTT.

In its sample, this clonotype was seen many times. The CDR3 nucleotides are TGCAGCGTCCTCGGGACAGAGAACACTGAAGCTTTCTTT. Its protein is CSVLGTENTEAFF. The chain combines TRBV29-1 with TRBJ1-1; 7 bases map to TRBD1. The V segment lost 6 bases and the J segment 1 base; nucleotides outside the gene matches: 5. Germline V gives CDR1 SQVTM, CDR2 ANQGSEA. The CDR3 runs to 13 residues.

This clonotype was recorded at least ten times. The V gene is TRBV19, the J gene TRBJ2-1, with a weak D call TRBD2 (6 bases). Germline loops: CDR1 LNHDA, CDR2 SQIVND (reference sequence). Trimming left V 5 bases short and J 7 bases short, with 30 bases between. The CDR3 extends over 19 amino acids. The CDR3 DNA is TGTGCCAGTAGTTGGGGGGTAGGGAATGAGCAGTGGGTAGGGAATGAGCAGTTCTTC. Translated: CASSWGVGNEQWVGNEQFF.

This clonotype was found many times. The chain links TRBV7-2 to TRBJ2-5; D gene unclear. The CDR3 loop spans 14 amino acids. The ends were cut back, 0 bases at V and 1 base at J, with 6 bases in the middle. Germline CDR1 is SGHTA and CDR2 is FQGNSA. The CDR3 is CASSLASAQETQYF. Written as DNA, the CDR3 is TGTGCCAGCAGCTTAGCATCAGCCCAAGAGACCCAGTACTTC.

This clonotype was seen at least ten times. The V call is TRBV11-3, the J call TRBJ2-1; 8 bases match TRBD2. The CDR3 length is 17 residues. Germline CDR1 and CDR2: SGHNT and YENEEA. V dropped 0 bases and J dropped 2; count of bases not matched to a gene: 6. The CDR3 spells CASSLEAGESPYNEQFF. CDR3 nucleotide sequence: TGTGCCAGCAGCTTAGAAGCGGGAGAGTCGCCCTACAATGAGCAGTTCTTC.

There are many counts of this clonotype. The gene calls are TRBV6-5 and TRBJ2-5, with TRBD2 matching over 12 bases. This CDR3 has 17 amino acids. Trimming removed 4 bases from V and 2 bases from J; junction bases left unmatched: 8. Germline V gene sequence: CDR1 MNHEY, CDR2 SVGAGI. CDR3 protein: CASSFSPLAGGQETQYF. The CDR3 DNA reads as TGTGCCAGCAGTTTCTCGCCCCTAGCGGGAGGGCAAGAGACCCAGTACTTC.

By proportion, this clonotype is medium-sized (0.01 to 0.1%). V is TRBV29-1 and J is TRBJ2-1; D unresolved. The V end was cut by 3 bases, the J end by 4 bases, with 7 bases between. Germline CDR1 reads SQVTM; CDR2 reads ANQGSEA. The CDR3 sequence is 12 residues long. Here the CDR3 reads CSVDGVYNEQFF. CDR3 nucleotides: TGCAGCGTTGACGGTGTGTACAATGAGCAGTTCTTC.

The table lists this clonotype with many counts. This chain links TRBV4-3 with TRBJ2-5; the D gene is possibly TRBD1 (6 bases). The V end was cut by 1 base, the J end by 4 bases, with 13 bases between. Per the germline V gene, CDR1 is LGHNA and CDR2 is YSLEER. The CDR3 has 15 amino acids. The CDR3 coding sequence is TGCGCCAGCAGCCAAGGCGGCACACAGGGAGAGACCCAGTACTTC. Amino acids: CASSQGGTQGETQYF.